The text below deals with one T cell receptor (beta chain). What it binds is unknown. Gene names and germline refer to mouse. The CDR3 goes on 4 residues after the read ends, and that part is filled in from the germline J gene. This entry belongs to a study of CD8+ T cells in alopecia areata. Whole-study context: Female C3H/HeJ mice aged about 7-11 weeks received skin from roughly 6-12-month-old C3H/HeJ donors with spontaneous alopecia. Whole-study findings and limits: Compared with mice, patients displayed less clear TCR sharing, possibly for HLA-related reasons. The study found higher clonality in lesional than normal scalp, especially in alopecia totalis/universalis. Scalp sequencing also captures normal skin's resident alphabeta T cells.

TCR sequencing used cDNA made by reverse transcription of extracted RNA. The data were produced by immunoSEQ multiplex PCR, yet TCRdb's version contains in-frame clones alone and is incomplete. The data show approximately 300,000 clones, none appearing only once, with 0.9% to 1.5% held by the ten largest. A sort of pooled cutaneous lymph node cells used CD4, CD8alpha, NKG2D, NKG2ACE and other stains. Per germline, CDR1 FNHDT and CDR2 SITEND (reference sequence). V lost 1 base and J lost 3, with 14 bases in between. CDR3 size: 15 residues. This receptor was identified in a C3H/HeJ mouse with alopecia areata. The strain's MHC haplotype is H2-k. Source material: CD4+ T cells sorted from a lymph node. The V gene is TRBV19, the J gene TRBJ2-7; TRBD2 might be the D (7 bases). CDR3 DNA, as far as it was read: TGTGCCAGCAGTATAAGGGGAGGGGGGCGCTAT. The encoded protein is CASSIRGGGRY. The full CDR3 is CASSIRGGGRYEQYF.